These 18 T cell receptor beta chains were all obtained from the same sample, sequenced in a study of T cells in Graves' hyperthyroidism and ophthalmopathy. RNA transcripts served as the template for amplifying TCR beta CDR3 regions. With the HTBI primer set, the TCR CDR3 went through a first round of RT-PCR. TCRdb reprocessed the multiplex PCR reads via MiXCR and lists one record per CDR3 protein. The table records some 570,000 distinct CDR3 sequences, 14% of them present only once. Material: blood. The receptor set was obtained from a woman between 18 and 29 years old with Graves' ophthalmopathy.

The chain joins TRBV19 to TRBJ1-1, with unresolved D. Germline CDR1 reads LNHDA; CDR2 reads SQIVND (reference sequence). Trimming removed 11 bases from V and 9 bases from J, with 22 bases in between. This CDR3 has 13 residues. The CDR3 sequence is CAAAGWNLGQAFF. The DNA for the CDR3 is TGTGCCGCCGCGGGGTGGAACTTGGGCCAAGCTTTCTTT.

The table lists this clonotype with a few counts. The rearrangement uses TRBV29-1 and TRBJ1-2; D is uncertain. The V end lost 7 bases, the J end lost 3 bases, and 21 bases lay between the germline ends. The CDR3 has 15 residues. Germline CDR1 and CDR2: SQVTM and ANQGSEA. The CDR3 DNA sequence: TGCAGCGCCGATACACATCGATACCCTCACTATGGCTACACCTTC. As protein: CSADTHRYPHYGYTF. The full variable domain, rest sourced from reference TRBV29-1 and TRBJ1-2, is SAVISQKPSRDICQRGTSLTIQCQVDSQVTMMFWYRQQPGQSLTLIATANQGSEATYESGFVIDKFPISRPNLTFSTLTVSNMSPEDSSIYLCSADTHRYPHYGYTFGSGTRLTVV.

This clonotype was counted ten times or more. This chain joins TRBV7-9 and TRBJ1-5; TRBD1 aligns across 7 bases. Trimming removed 2 bases from V and 5 bases from J; junction bases left unmatched: 3. This CDR3 is 14 amino acids long. CDR1 is SEHNR, CDR2 FQNEAQ, per germline (reference sequence). The CDR3 loop is CASSLMQGDQPQHF. CDR3 in DNA: TGTGCCAGCAGCTTAATGCAGGGGGATCAGCCCCAGCATTTT.

This clonotype was observed a handful of times. V usage is TRBV6-2 or TRBV6-3 and J usage is TRBJ2-7; 8 nucleotides line up with TRBD2. Germline CDR1 MNHEY, CDR2 SVGEGT. V was clipped by 8 bases and J by 7 bases; unmatched bases: 13. The CDR3 length is 14 residues. The CDR3 reads CASQTGAGAGEQYF. The DNA of the CDR3 is TGTGCCAGCCAGACAGGAGCGGGAGCAGGGGAGCAGTACTTC.

There are many counts of this clonotype. The chain carries TRBV7-6 and TRBJ2-1; 7 bases match TRBD1. J was trimmed by 6 bases and V by 3 bases; bases with no gene match: 5. The length of the CDR3 is 14 residues. Looked up from germline, CDR1 is SGHVS and CDR2 is FNYEAQ. The CDR3 loop is CASSLRGPGNEQFF. CDR3 coding DNA: TGTGCCAGCAGCTTGAGGGGGCCGGGCAATGAGCAGTTCTTC.

This clonotype has only a few counts. The chain is built from TRBV4-3 and TRBJ2-2; D not certain. Trimming cost V 3 bases and J 1 base, with 9 bases left between them. CDR3 length: 15 residues. The germline V gene has CDR1 LGHNA and CDR2 YSLEER. The CDR3 reads CASSQQVGNTGELFF. CDR3 nucleotides: TGCGCCAGCAGCCAGCAGGTCGGGAACACCGGGGAGCTGTTTTTT.

This clonotype was seen ten or more times. The chain combines TRBV29-1 with TRBJ2-5; D uncertain. V lost 3 bases, J lost 7 bases, and 6 bases lay in between. The length of the CDR3 is 10 residues. From germline, CDR1 is SQVTM and CDR2 ANQGSEA. Here the CDR3 reads CSVDRGTQYF. CDR3 nucleotides: TGCAGCGTTGATCGCGGGACCCAGTACTTC. The whole variable domain, filled in from reference TRBV29-1 and TRBJ2-5, reads SAVISQKPSRDICQRGTSLTIQCQVDSQVTMMFWYRQQPGQSLTLIATANQGSEATYESGFVIDKFPISRPNLTFSTLTVSNMSPEDSSIYLCSVDRGTQYFGPGTRLLVL.

The chain is built from TRBV25-1 and TRBJ1-2; D remains ambiguous. The CDR3 length is 12 residues. The germline V and J ends were trimmed by 3 bases and 0 bases, with 2 bases remaining between them. Germline V lookup: CDR1 MGHDK, CDR2 SYGVNS. CDR3 coding DNA: TGTGCCAGCAGTGATCCTAACTATGGCTACACCTTC. This gives the protein CASSDPNYGYTF.

V gene TRBV20-1 combines with J gene TRBJ2-7; no clear D gene. Germline-derived CDR1 and CDR2 are DFQATT and SNEGSKA (reference sequence). CDR3 size: 13 residues. The ends were cut back, 5 bases at V and 1 base at J, with 12 bases in the middle. This chain's CDR3 is CSADRAGSYEQYF. The CDR3 DNA reads TGCAGTGCTGACCGGGCCGGTTCCTACGAGCAGTACTTC.

In its sample, this clonotype was seen a few times. This may come from a read error, since a much larger clone is one base off. V and J are TRBV2 and TRBJ2-1; perhaps D is TRBD1 or TRBD2 (5 bases each). This CDR3 contains 15 residues. The germline V gene encodes CDR1 SNHLY and CDR2 FYNNEI. This CDR3 reads CASRYTADTYNEQLF. Here the CDR3 DNA reads TGTGCCAGCAGGTATACAGCGGACACCTACAATGAGCAGCTCTTC.

This clonotype was counted a few times. This rearrangement joins TRBV10-3 to TRBJ2-3; D possibly corresponds to TRBD1 (5 bases). This CDR3 contains 13 residues. V was shortened by 6 bases and J by 0 bases, with 7 bases between the two germline ends. Germline V lookup: CDR1 ENHRY, CDR2 SYGVKD. The CDR3 loop is CAIRTASTDTQYF. CDR3 coding DNA: TGTGCCATCAGGACAGCTAGCACAGATACGCAGTATTTT.

Only one count was recorded for this clonotype. The chain has TRBV6-2 or TRBV6-3 and TRBJ1-2, with 7 bases aligning to TRBD1. V was pared by 5 bases and J by 7 bases, with 10 bases of the junction left unmatched. The CDR3 loop spans 14 amino acids. From germline, CDR1 is MNHEY and CDR2 SVGEGT. This CDR3 reads CASSLGTVAGGYTF. DNA for the CDR3: TGTGCCAGCAGTCTTGGGACAGTAGCAGGTGGCTACACCTTC.

Many counts were recorded for this clonotype. The gene calls are TRBV19 and TRBJ2-1; D not resolved. The germline V gene has CDR1 LNHDA and CDR2 SQIVND (reference sequence). Trimming pared 7 bases from V and 0 bases from J, leaving 10 bases between. The CDR3 extends over 14 amino acids. CDR3 sequence: CASKTVSSYNEQFF. In nucleotides, the CDR3 is TGTGCCAGTAAGACGGTAAGCTCCTACAATGAGCAGTTCTTC.

This chain connects TRBV9 to TRBJ1-5; possible D gene TRBD1, 6 bases. Germline assignment: CDR1 SGDLS and CDR2 YYNGEE. This CDR3 contains 15 residues. V was trimmed by 5 bases and J by 4 bases, leaving 16 bases between them. CDR3 sequence reads: CASSEGGAVNQPQHF. The CDR3 DNA reads as TGTGCCAGCAGTGAAGGGGGGGCGGTTAATCAGCCCCAGCATTTT.

In its sample, this clonotype was seen many times. The V gene is TRBV6-5, the J gene TRBJ2-1; D is possibly TRBD2 (6 bases). Germline V lookup: CDR1 MNHEY, CDR2 SVGAGI. V was shortened by 0 bases and J by 12 bases, with 12 bases between the two germline ends. This CDR3 contains 13 residues. CDR3 protein: CASSYSFRDWQFF. The CDR3 region has the DNA TGTGCCAGCAGTTACTCGTTCAGGGACTGGCAGTTCTTC.

This clonotype appeared many times. The V and J genes are TRBV3-1 and TRBJ1-2; D is perhaps TRBD1 (6 bases). V was shortened by 8 bases and J by 6 bases, with 16 bases between the two germline ends. The germline V gene encodes CDR1 LGHDT and CDR2 YNNKEL (reference sequence). This CDR3 spans 13 amino acids. The CDR3 spells CASSGTWGHGYTF. As DNA, the CDR3 is TGTGCCAGCTCCGGTACTTGGGGGCATGGCTACACCTTC. Looking up the rest from reference TRBV3-1 and TRBJ1-2 gives the full variable domain: DTAVSQTPKYLVTQMGNDKSIKCEQNLGHDTMYWYKQDSKKFLKIMFSYNNKELIINETVPNRFSPKSPDKAHLNLHINSLELGDSAVYFCASSGTWGHGYTFGSGTRLTVV.

The chain uses TRBV9 and TRBJ2-3, with 7 nucleotides matching TRBD1. CDR1 and CDR2 (germline): SGDLS, YYNGEE. V lost 0 bases and J lost 3; bases outside the gene matches: 7. This CDR3 spans 16 amino acids. The CDR3 reads CASSVGPQGWTDTQYF. The CDR3 DNA reads TGTGCCAGCAGCGTAGGCCCACAGGGGTGGACAGATACGCAGTATTTT.

The sample holds many counts of this clonotype. This chain uses TRBV28 with TRBJ1-5; D might be TRBD1 (5 bases). Trimming cost V 2 bases and J 7 bases, with 6 bases left between them. The CDR3 spans 12 residues. Germline V gene sequence: CDR1 MDHEN, CDR2 SYDVKM. CDR3 amino acids: CASSLRDQPQHF. The CDR3 nucleotides read TGTGCCAGCAGTTTAAGGGACCAGCCCCAGCATTTT. The full variable domain, rest sourced from reference TRBV28 and TRBJ1-5, is DVKVTQSSRYLVKRTGEKVFLECVQDMDHENMFWYRQDPGLGLRLIYFSYDVKMKEKGDIPEGYSVSREKKERFSLILESASTNQTSMYLCASSLRDQPQHFGDGTRLSIL.